This T cell receptor beta chain was recovered during a study of regulatory T cells in long-lasting Graves disease (dated by TCRdb to about 2021). Context from the whole study: Patients with newly diagnosed Graves' disease had been on antithyroid drugs for under 3 months. The study took place in China and was registered as a clinical trial. Persistent Graves' disease patients were compared with newly diagnosed Graves' disease patients by peripheral blood TCR sequencing and RNA sequencing. A total of around 35 samples were covered by TCR sequencing, comprising around 13 persistent and around 20 newly diagnosed Graves' disease patients. General study outcomes and caveats: Persistent Graves' disease patients showed lower TCR Shannon entropy and fewer highly expanded clones than newly diagnosed patients, suggesting clonal expansion. Patients with persistent disease shared more public clonotypes (approximately 2,500) than newly diagnosed patients did (approximately 1,000). Only peripheral blood was studied, because thyroid tissue, the primary lesion, was inaccessible. As a limitation, the authors acknowledged that the small sample size may reduce accuracy. Preferential use of TRBV28, TRBJ1-2 and TRBJ2-5 was observed in persistent disease, whereas TRBV20-1 and TRBJ2-1 were favored in newly diagnosed disease. Only the TCR beta chain was sequenced and analyzed.

V gives up 6 bases and J gives up 3 bases, and the segment between their germline ends measures 18 bases. The CDR3 sequence holds 14 residues, the cysteine and phenylalanine included. Kept here is only the CDR3 DNA, which spans 42 bases and is read in frame from base 1. The germline V gene (reference sequence) supplies CDR1 DFQATT and CDR2 SNEGSKA. The library relied on multiplex PCR. This sample was sequenced with an Illumina HiSeq 4000. iRepertoire HTBI primers and Arm-PCR amplification of CDR3 regions were used to construct TCR beta libraries. Before sequencing, the PCR products went through gel purification. As for the original processing: Gene usage analysis of CDR3 amino acid clonotypes relied on the approximately 60 TRBV and about 13 TRBJ segments identified across samples. COPE and FqMerger were used to merge the filtered high-quality paired reads into contigs. BLAST was used to align contigs to the IMGT TRBV, TRBD and TRBJ reference genes, and CDR3 was defined following IMGT. Any clonotype with a frequency above 0.1% was classified as a highly expanded clone. Repertoire diversity was measured by Shannon entropy, and V-J evenness by the Gini coefficient. Public clonotypes were defined as clonotypes shared by more than one individual. TCRdb applied fastp at Q25 and MiXCR to the public reads, then kept only in-frame beta chains. CDR3 protein duplicates are merged, each entry listing the most common genes and DNA. These V and J calls are TCRdb output, not the study's own analysis. A total of 250,000 to 400,000 distinct CDR3 sequences appear in this sample, 15% to 20% of them only once. The ten biggest clones cover approximately 35% of the sample.

This clonotype was picked up many times. What this receptor recognizes is not known. It has no much larger one-base neighbor in the sample; base qualities were not kept. Taken with the paper, the label for time point translates to: newly diagnosed GD, antithyroid drugs for less than 3 months. For both TCR sequencing and RNA sequencing, RNA was extracted from PBMCs using TRIzol. Graves' disease was diagnosed according to American Thyroid Association guidelines. The patients came from an endocrinology department in Xi'an, China. From each patient, 8 to 10 milliliters of peripheral blood was collected into an EDTA anticoagulant tube. Ficoll Paque Plus density gradient separation was used to isolate PBMCs, and no further T cell sorting was done. An Agilent 2100 Bioanalyzer and agarose gel were used to check RNA quality, and a NanoDrop 2000 was used to measure RNA concentration.

The rearranged segments are TRBV20-1 and TRBJ2-7; the D match is possibly TRBD1 or TRBD2, with 5 bases aligned in each. Sequencing used peripheral blood mononuclear cells (PBMCs), obtained at new diagnosis, from a patient treated with antithyroid drugs. The sequence derives from a female donor with Graves disease. The DNA sequence is as follows: TGCAGTGCAGTCACCGGGACGGCCTTCTACGAGCAGTACTTC. The resulting protein is CSAVTGTAFYEQYF.